This T cell receptor (beta chain) was recovered during a study of T cell changes during pregnancy in multiple sclerosis. Produced via immunoSEQ multiplex PCR; TCRdb's table is partial and in-frame only. This repertoire shows about 86,000 clones, approximately 90% found once; its top ten account for around 1.7%. The receptor's source is a female donor in good health, enrolled as a control in a pregnancy study. This material consisted of peripheral blood, taken in the first trimester of pregnancy.

The DNA for the CDR3 is TGCGCCAGCAGCCAAGAGACCGGGCCCCTGGCCGGGGCGAACACCGGGGAGCTGTTTTTT. It encodes CASSQETGPLAGANTGELFF. This chain links TRBV4-3 with TRBJ2-2, with D possibly being TRBD2 (5 bases). V was cut by 0 bases and J by 0 bases, with 20 bases left in between. In germline, CDR1 is LGHNA, CDR2 YSLEER. The CDR3 is made up of 20 amino acids.